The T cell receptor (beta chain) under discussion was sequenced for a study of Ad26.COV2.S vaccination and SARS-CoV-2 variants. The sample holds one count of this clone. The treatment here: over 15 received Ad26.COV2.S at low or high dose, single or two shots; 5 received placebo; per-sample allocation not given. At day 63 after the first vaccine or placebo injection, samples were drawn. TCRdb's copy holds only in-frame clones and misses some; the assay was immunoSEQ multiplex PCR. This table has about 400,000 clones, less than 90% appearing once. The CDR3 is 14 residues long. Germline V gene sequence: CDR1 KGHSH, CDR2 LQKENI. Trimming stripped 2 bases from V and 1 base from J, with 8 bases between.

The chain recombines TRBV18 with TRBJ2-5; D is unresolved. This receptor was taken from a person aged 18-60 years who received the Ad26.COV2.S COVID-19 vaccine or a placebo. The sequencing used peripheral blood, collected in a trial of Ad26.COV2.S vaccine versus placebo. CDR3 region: CASSPNTVQETQYF. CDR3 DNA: TGTGCCAGCTCACCAAACACAGTCCAAGAGACCCAGTACTTC.